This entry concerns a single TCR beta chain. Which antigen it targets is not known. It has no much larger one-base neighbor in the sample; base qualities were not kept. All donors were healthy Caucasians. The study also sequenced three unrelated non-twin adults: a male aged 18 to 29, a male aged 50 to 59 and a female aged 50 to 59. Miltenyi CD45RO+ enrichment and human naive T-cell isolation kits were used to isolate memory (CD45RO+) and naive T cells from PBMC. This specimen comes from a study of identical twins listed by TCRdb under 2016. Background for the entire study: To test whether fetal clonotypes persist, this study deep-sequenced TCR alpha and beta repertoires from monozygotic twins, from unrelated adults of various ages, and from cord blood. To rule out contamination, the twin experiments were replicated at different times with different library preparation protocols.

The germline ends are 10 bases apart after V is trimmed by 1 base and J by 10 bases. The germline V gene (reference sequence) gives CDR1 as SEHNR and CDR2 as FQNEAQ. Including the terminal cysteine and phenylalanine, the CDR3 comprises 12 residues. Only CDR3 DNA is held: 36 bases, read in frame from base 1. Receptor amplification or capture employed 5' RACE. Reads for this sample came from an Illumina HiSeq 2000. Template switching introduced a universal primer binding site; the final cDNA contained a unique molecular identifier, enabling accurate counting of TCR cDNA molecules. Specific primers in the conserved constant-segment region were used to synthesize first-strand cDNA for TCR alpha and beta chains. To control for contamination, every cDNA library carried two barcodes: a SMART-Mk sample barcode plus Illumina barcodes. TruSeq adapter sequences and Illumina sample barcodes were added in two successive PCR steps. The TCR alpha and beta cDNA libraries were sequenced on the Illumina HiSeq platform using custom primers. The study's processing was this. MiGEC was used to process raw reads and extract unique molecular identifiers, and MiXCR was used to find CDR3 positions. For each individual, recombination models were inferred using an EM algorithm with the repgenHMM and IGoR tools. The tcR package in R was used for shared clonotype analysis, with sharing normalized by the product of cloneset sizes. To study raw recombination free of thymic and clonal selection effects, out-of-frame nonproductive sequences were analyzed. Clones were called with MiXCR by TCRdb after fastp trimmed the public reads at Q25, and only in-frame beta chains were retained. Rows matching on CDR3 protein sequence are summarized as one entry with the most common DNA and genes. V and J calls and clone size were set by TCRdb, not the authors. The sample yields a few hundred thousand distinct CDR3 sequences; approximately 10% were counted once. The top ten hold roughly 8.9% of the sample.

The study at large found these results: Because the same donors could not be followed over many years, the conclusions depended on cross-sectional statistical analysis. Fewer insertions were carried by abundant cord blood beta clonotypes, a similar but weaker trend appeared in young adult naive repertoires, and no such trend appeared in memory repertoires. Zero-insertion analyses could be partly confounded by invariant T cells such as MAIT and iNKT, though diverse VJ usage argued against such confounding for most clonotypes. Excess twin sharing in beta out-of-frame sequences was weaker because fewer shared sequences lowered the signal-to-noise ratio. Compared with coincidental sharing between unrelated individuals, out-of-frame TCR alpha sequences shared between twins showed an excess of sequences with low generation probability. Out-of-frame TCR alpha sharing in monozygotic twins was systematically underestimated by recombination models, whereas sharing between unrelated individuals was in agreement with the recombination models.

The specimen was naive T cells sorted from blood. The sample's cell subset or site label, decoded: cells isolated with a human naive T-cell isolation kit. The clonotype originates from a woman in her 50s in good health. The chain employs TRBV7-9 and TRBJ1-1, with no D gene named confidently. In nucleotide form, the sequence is TGTGCCAGCAGCTTAGAGGGCCGTAGAGCTTTCTTT. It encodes CASSLEGRRAFF.